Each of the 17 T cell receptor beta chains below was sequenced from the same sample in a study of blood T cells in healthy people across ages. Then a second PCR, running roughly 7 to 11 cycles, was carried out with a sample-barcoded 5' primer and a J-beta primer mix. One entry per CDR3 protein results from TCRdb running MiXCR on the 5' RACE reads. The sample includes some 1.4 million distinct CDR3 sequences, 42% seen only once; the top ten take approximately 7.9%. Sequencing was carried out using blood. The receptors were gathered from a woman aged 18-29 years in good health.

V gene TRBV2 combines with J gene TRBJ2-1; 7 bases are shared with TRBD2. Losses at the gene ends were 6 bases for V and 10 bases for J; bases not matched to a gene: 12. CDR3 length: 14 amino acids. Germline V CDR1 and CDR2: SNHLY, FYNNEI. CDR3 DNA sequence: TGTGCCAGCAGGAAGGGGCGGGGGATGAACGAGCAGTTCTTC. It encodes CASRKGRGMNEQFF.

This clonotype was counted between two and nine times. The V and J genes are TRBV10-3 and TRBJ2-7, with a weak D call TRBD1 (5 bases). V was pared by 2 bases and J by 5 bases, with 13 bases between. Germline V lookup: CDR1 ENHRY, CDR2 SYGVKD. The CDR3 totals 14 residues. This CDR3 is CAISERQGINEQYF. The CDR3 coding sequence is TGTGCCATCAGTGAGCGGCAGGGAATCAACGAGCAGTACTTC.

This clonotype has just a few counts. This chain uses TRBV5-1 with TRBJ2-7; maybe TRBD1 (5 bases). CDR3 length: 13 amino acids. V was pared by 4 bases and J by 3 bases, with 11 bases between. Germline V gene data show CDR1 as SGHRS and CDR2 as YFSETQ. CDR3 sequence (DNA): TGCGCCAGCAGCCTAGGACACATCTACGAGCAGTACTTC. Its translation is CASSLGHIYEQYF.

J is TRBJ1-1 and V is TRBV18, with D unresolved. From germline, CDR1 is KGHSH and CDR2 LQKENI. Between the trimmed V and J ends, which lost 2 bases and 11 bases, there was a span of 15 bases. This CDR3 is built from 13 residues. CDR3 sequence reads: CASSPAKSLDAFF. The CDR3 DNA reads TGTGCCAGCTCACCAGCCAAATCCCTTGATGCTTTCTTT.

The CDR3 DNA sequence: TGTGCCAGCAGTTCTTACAGTGGCCCCTACAATGAGCAGTACTTC. Translation: CASSSYSGPYNEQYF. J is TRBJ2-5 and V is TRBV6-1; D not resolved. Trimming stripped 5 bases from V and 11 bases from J, with 24 bases between. The CDR3 has 15 amino acids. CDR1 is MNHNS and CDR2 is SASEGT in the germline V gene.

CDR3 nucleotide sequence: TGTGCCAGCAGTTTAGAATGGGGGTCAGAACGCTATGGCTACACCTTC. Amino acids: CASSLEWGSERYGYTF. The V call is TRBV12-3 or TRBV12-4, the J call TRBJ1-2; the D gene is possibly TRBD1 (5 bases). With 1 base removed from V and 4 bases from J, the gap between germline ends came to 16 bases. CDR3 size: 16 residues.

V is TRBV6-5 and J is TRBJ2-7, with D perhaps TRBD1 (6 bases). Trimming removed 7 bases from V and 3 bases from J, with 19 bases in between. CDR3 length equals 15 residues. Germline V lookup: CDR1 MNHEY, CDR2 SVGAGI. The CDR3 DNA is TGTGCCAGCACTCTTAAACAGGGTGAAGGCTACGAGCAGTACTTC. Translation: CASTLKQGEGYEQYF.

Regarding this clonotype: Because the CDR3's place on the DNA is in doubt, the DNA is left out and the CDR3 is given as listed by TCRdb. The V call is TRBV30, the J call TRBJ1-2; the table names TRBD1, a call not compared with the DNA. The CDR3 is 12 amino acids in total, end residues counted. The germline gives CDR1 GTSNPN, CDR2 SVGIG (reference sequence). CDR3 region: CAWSVPVWGYTF.

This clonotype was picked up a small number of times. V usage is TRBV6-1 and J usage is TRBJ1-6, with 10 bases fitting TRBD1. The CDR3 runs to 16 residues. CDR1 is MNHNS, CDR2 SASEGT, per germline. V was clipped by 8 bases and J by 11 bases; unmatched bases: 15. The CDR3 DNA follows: TGTGCCAGCGGAAGCGGGACAGGGGTAGATTGGCCACCCCTCCACTTT. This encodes CASGSGTGVDWPPLHF.

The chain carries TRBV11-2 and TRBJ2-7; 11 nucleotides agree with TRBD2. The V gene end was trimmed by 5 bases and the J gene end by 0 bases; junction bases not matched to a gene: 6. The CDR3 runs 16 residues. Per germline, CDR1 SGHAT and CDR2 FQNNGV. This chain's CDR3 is CASSQTTSGSSYEQYF. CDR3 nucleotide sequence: TGTGCCAGCAGCCAGACTACTAGCGGGAGCTCCTACGAGCAGTACTTC.

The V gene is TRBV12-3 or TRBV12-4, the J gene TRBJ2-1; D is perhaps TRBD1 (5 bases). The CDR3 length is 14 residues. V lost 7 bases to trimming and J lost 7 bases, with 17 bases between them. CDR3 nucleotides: TGTGCCAGCAAGGGGCAGGGTCGTTGGAATGAGCAGTTCTTC. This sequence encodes CASKGQGRWNEQFF.

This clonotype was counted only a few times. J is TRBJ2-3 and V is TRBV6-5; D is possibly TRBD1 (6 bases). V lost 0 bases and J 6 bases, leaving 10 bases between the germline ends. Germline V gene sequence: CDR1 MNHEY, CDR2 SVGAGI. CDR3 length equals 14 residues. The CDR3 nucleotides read TGTGCCAGCAGTTACTCGACAGGTTTGGATACGCAGTATTTT. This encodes CASSYSTGLDTQYF.

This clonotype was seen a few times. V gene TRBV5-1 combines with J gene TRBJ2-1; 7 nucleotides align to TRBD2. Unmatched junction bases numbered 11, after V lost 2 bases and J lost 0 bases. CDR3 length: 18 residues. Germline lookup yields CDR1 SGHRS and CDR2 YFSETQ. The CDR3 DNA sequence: TGCGCCAGCAGCTTAGGACTCGCAGCGGGGCCCTCCTACAATGAGCAGTTCTTC. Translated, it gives CASSLGLAAGPSYNEQFF.

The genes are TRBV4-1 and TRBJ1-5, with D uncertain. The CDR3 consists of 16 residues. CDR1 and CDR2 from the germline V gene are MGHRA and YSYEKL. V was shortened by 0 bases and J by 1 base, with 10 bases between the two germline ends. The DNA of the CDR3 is TGCGCCAGCAGCCAAGAACCCGCGGTGAGCAATCAGCCCCAGCATTTT. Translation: CASSQEPAVSNQPQHF.

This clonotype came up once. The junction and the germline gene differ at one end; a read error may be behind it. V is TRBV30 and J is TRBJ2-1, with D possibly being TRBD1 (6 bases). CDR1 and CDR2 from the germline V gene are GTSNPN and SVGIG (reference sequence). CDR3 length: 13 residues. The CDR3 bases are TGTGCCTGCACTAGGACAGTTTACAATGAGCGGTTCTTC. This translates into CACTRTVYNERFF.

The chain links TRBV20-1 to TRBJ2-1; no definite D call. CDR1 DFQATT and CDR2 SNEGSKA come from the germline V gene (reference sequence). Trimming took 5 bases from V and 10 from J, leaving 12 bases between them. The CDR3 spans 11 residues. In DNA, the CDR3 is TGCAGTGCTCTACTACCCCGGGAGCAGTTCTTC. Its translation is CSALLPREQFF.

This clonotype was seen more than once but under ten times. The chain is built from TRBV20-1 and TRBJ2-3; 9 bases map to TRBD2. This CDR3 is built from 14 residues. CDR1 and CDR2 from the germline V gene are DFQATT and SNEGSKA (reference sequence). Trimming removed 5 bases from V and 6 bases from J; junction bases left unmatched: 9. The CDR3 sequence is CSAPLAGIGDTQYF. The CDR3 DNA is TGCAGTGCTCCTCTAGCGGGAATCGGGGATACGCAGTATTTT.